This T cell receptor (beta chain) was observed in a study of a mutant IDH1 vaccine in newly diagnosed glioma. Overall study: Receipt of radiotherapy, temozolomide, or both preceded the study, and most received both.

Some clones are missing from TCRdb's copy, which holds only in-frame ones; the method was immunoSEQ multiplex PCR. The sample shows about 26,000 clones, less than 85% of them seen only once. Time point here: week 35, safety follow-up. In the vaccine, a single dose held 300 ug of the mutant IDH1 20-mer peptide, along with topical imiquimod. Patients came in for eight vaccinations, in weeks 1, 3, 5, 7, 11, 15, 19 and 23. On this clone itself: Its specificity is not known.

Trimming removed 10 bases at V and 4 bases at J, with 22 bases between. The germline V gene has CDR1 MNHNY and CDR2 SVGAGI (reference sequence). The CDR3 runs 16 residues. The sequenced sample was PBMCs, obtained from a glioma patient whose treatment included an IDH1 peptide vaccine. The chain carries TRBV6-6 and TRBJ2-2; D unclear. This clonotype was obtained from a young man with glioma. DNA for the CDR3: TGTGCCACCAAACCGACTGAAAGCGTGACCACCGGGGAGCTGTTTTTT. This sequence encodes CATKPTESVTTGELFF.